A selection of T cell receptor beta chains follows, all from one sample in a study of T cells in Graves' hyperthyroidism and ophthalmopathy. TCRdb re-called the multiplex PCR reads with MiXCR, one entry per CDR3 protein. The sample lists 540,000 or so distinct CDR3 sequences, roughly 50% occurring once. The sequencing input was peripheral blood or thyroid tissue (not recorded which). The origin of the receptors is an adult woman with Graves' disease, either hyperthyroidism or ophthalmopathy (not recorded which). CDR3s include the opening cysteine and the closing phenylalanine or tryptophan. The D gene is left open where the match is weak. Where a row states a size, it is once, few, many or the class of an expanded clone; other rows omit it.

clone_size	d_call	v_call	j_call	cdr3_aa	cdr3_nt
-	TRBD2	TRBV25-1	TRBJ2-5	CATTSGGETQYF	TGTGCAACCACTAGCGGAGGGGAGACCCAGTACTTC
-	TRBD1	TRBV2	TRBJ1-5	CASPGTGEDQPQHF	TGTGCCAGCCCGGGGACAGGGGAGGATCAGCCCCAGCATTTT
many	-	TRBV20-1	TRBJ2-2	CSALFGLVGTGELFF	TGCAGTGCCCTGTTCGGGCTAGTTGGCACCGGGGAGCTGTTTTTT
-	TRBD1	TRBV7-2	TRBJ1-3	CASSWTTGQPIYF	TGTGCCAGCAGCTGGACCACGGGACAGCCCATATATTTT
-	-	TRBV29-1	TRBJ1-2	CSAGRDYGYTF	TGCAGCGCTGGTAGGGACTATGGCTACACCTTC
-	-	TRBV28	TRBJ2-7	CASSLSRASTYEQYF	TGTGCCAGCAGTTTATCGCGGGCGTCAACCTACGAGCAGTACTTC
-	-	TRBV20-1	TRBJ2-7	CRARGRDNYEQYF	TGCAGAGCCCGGGGGAGGGACAATTACGAGCAGTACTTC
many	-	TRBV29-1	TRBJ2-7	CSVAGPQGSGSYEQYF	TGCAGCGTTGCCGGGCCGCAGGGGTCTGGTTCCTACGAGCAGTACTTC
few	TRBD2	TRBV9	TRBJ2-7	CASSVGTSDEQYF	TGTGCCAGCAGCGTAGGGACTAGTGACGAGCAGTACTTC
many	TRBD1	TRBV20-1	TRBJ2-7	CSAKPGQWYEQYF	TGCAGTGCTAAACCGGGACAGTGGTACGAGCAGTACTTC
-	TRBD2	TRBV10-2	TRBJ2-7	CASRGSGRGEQYF	TGCGCCAGTCGGGGCAGCGGGAGGGGCGAGCAGTACTTC
many	-	TRBV4-1	TRBJ2-7	CASSLGAASSYEQYF	TGCGCCAGCAGCCTTGGAGCGGCGAGCTCCTACGAGCAGTACTTC
-	-	TRBV6-1	TRBJ2-1	CASNKDSHNEQFF	TGTGCCAGCAACAAGGACTCTCACAATGAGCAGTTCTTC
many	-	TRBV4-1	TRBJ2-5	CASSQVQFQETQYF	TGCGCCAGCAGCCAAGTTCAATTCCAAGAGACCCAGTACTTC
-	TRBD1	TRBV19	TRBJ1-5	CASSNQGGQPQHF	TGTGCCAGTAGTAACCAGGGGGGTCAGCCCCAGCATTTT
-	TRBD2	TRBV20-1	TRBJ2-5	CSATTSAIIRETQYF	TGCAGTGCTACGACTAGCGCGATCATCAGGGAGACCCAGTACTTC
-	TRBD1	TRBV20-1	TRBJ1-6	CSAVTGGGSPLHF	TGCAGTGCGGTGACAGGGGGGGGTTCACCCCTCCACTTT
-	-	TRBV12-3/TRBV12-4	TRBJ2-7	CASTLSGTLYEQYF	TGTGCCAGCACCCTGTCAGGGACACTCTACGAGCAGTACTTC
few	-	TRBV7-2	TRBJ1-1	CASSLAKVVPWAFF	TGTGCCAGCAGCTTAGCAAAGGTAGTCCCGTGGGCTTTCTTT
-	-	TRBV10-3	TRBJ2-7	CATNPGTALREQYF	TGTGCCACCAACCCCGGGACCGCCTTGCGAGAGCAGTACTTC
many	TRBD2	TRBV2	TRBJ2-7	CASSTPGLADVLGPYEQYF	TGTGCCAGCAGTACCCCGGGACTAGCGGACGTTTTGGGACCCTACGAGCAGTACTTC
-	TRBD1	TRBV10-2	TRBJ1-5	CASRETGESQPQHF	TGCGCCAGCAGGGAGACAGGGGAGTCCCAGCCCCAGCATTTT
-	-	TRBV20-1	TRBJ2-2	CSARSRGDTGELFF	TGCAGTGCTAGAAGCAGGGGGGACACCGGGGAGCTGTTTTTT
many	TRBD1	TRBV15	TRBJ1-5	CATSRDRTGGKQPQHF	TGTGCCACCAGCAGAGATAGGACAGGGGGAAAACAGCCCCAGCATTTT
once	-	TRBV5-1	TRBJ2-3	CASRWAGRDTQYF	TGCGCCAGCAGATGGGCGGGCCGAGATACGCAGTATTTT
many	-	TRBV20-1	TRBJ1-4	CSAKNTQGDEKLFF	TGCAGTGCTAAGAATACACAGGGAGACGAAAAACTGTTTTTT
-	-	TRBV13	TRBJ1-2	CATSRPSTGPNYDYTF	TGTGCCACCAGCAGACCCTCCACAGGGCCTAACTATGACTACACCTTC
-	TRBD2	TRBV29-1	TRBJ2-3	CSVDRTRGELGTQYF	TGCAGCGTTGATAGAACGCGGGGGGAATTGGGTACGCAGTATTTT
-	-	TRBV2	TRBJ1-5	CASSLTDSYSNQPQHF	TGTGCCAGCTCACTAACCGACAGCTATAGCAATCAGCCCCAGCATTTT
-	-	TRBV29-1	TRBJ2-2	CSVAGQGRTGELFF	TGCAGCGTTGCAGGCCAGGGACGCACCGGGGAGCTGTTTTTT
-	-	TRBV20-1	TRBJ1-4	CSTYRDVGEKLFF	TGCAGTACCTACAGGGATGTGGGTGAAAAGCTGTTTTTT
many	-	TRBV20-1	TRBJ2-7	CSARLARARLIKQYF	TGCAGTGCTAGACTAGCACGAGCCCGCCTGATAAAGCAGTACTTC
-	TRBD2	TRBV14	TRBJ2-3	CASSQGGLAGRQYF	TGTGCCAGCAGCCAAGGTGGACTAGCGGGGAGGCAGTATTTT
many	-	TRBV5-1	TRBJ2-7	CASRGLHNSYEQYF	TGCGCCAGCAGAGGTCTCCATAACTCCTACGAGCAGTACTTC
many	-	TRBV7-2	TRBJ1-3	CASSLRGNTIYF	TGTGCCAGCAGCTTACGAGGAAACACCATATATTTT
-	TRBD1	TRBV7-9	TRBJ2-6	CASSWFKGTGSYGANVLTF	TGTGCCAGCAGTTGGTTCAAAGGGACAGGGAGCTATGGGGCCAACGTCCTGACTTTC
-	-	TRBV2	TRBJ2-2	CASRIPEGDTGELFF	TGTGCCAGCCGAATACCAGAAGGGGACACTGGGGAGCTGTTTTTT